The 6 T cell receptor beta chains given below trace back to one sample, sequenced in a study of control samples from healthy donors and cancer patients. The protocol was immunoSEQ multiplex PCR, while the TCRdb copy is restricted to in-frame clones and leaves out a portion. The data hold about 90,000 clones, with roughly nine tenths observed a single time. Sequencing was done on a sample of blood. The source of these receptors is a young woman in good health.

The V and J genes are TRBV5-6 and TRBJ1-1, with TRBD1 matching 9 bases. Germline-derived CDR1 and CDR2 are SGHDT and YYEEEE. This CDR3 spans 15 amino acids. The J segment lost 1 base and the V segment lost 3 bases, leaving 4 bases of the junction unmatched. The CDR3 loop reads CASSSSGQGNTEAFF. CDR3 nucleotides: TGTGCCAGCAGCTCCTCGGGACAGGGGAACACTGAAGCTTTCTTT.

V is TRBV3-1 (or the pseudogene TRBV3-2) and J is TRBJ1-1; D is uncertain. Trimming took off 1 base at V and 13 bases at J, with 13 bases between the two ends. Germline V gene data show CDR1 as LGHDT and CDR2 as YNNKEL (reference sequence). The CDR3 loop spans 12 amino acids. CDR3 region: CASSQGPAWGFF. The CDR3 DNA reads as TGTGCCAGCAGCCAAGGCCCGGCCTGGGGTTTCTTT.

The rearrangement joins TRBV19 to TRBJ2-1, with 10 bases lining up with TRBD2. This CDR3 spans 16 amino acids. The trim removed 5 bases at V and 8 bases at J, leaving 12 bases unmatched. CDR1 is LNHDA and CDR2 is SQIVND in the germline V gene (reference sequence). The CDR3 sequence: CASSPRRSGGADEQFF. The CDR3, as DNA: TGTGCCAGTAGTCCCCGTAGGAGCGGGGGGGCTGATGAGCAGTTCTTC.

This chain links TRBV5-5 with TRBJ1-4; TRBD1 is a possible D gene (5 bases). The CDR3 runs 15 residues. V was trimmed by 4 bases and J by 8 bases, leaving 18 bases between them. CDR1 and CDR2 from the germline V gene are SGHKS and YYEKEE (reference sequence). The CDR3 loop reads CASSLDGAPREKLFF. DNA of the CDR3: TGTGCCAGCAGCCTCGATGGGGCACCAAGGGAAAAACTGTTTTTT. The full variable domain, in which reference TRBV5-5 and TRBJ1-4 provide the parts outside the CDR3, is DAGVTQSPTHLIKTRGQQVTLRCSPISGHKSVSWYQQVLGQGPQFIFQYYEKEERGRGNFPDRFSARQFPNYSSELNVNALLLGDSALYLCASSLDGAPREKLFFGSGTQLSVL.

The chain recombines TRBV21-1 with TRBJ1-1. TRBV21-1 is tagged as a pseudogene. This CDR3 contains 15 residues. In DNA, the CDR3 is TGTGCCAGCAGCATACGCCGACCCCCGGACGCTGAAGCTTTCTTT. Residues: CASSIRRPPDAEAFF.

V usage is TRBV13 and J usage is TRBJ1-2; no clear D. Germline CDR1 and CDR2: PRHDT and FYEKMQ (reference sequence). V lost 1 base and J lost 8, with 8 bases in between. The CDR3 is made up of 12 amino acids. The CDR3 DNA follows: TGTGCCAGCAGCTTAGCGGGCAGAGGCTACACCTTC. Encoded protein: CASSLAGRGYTF.